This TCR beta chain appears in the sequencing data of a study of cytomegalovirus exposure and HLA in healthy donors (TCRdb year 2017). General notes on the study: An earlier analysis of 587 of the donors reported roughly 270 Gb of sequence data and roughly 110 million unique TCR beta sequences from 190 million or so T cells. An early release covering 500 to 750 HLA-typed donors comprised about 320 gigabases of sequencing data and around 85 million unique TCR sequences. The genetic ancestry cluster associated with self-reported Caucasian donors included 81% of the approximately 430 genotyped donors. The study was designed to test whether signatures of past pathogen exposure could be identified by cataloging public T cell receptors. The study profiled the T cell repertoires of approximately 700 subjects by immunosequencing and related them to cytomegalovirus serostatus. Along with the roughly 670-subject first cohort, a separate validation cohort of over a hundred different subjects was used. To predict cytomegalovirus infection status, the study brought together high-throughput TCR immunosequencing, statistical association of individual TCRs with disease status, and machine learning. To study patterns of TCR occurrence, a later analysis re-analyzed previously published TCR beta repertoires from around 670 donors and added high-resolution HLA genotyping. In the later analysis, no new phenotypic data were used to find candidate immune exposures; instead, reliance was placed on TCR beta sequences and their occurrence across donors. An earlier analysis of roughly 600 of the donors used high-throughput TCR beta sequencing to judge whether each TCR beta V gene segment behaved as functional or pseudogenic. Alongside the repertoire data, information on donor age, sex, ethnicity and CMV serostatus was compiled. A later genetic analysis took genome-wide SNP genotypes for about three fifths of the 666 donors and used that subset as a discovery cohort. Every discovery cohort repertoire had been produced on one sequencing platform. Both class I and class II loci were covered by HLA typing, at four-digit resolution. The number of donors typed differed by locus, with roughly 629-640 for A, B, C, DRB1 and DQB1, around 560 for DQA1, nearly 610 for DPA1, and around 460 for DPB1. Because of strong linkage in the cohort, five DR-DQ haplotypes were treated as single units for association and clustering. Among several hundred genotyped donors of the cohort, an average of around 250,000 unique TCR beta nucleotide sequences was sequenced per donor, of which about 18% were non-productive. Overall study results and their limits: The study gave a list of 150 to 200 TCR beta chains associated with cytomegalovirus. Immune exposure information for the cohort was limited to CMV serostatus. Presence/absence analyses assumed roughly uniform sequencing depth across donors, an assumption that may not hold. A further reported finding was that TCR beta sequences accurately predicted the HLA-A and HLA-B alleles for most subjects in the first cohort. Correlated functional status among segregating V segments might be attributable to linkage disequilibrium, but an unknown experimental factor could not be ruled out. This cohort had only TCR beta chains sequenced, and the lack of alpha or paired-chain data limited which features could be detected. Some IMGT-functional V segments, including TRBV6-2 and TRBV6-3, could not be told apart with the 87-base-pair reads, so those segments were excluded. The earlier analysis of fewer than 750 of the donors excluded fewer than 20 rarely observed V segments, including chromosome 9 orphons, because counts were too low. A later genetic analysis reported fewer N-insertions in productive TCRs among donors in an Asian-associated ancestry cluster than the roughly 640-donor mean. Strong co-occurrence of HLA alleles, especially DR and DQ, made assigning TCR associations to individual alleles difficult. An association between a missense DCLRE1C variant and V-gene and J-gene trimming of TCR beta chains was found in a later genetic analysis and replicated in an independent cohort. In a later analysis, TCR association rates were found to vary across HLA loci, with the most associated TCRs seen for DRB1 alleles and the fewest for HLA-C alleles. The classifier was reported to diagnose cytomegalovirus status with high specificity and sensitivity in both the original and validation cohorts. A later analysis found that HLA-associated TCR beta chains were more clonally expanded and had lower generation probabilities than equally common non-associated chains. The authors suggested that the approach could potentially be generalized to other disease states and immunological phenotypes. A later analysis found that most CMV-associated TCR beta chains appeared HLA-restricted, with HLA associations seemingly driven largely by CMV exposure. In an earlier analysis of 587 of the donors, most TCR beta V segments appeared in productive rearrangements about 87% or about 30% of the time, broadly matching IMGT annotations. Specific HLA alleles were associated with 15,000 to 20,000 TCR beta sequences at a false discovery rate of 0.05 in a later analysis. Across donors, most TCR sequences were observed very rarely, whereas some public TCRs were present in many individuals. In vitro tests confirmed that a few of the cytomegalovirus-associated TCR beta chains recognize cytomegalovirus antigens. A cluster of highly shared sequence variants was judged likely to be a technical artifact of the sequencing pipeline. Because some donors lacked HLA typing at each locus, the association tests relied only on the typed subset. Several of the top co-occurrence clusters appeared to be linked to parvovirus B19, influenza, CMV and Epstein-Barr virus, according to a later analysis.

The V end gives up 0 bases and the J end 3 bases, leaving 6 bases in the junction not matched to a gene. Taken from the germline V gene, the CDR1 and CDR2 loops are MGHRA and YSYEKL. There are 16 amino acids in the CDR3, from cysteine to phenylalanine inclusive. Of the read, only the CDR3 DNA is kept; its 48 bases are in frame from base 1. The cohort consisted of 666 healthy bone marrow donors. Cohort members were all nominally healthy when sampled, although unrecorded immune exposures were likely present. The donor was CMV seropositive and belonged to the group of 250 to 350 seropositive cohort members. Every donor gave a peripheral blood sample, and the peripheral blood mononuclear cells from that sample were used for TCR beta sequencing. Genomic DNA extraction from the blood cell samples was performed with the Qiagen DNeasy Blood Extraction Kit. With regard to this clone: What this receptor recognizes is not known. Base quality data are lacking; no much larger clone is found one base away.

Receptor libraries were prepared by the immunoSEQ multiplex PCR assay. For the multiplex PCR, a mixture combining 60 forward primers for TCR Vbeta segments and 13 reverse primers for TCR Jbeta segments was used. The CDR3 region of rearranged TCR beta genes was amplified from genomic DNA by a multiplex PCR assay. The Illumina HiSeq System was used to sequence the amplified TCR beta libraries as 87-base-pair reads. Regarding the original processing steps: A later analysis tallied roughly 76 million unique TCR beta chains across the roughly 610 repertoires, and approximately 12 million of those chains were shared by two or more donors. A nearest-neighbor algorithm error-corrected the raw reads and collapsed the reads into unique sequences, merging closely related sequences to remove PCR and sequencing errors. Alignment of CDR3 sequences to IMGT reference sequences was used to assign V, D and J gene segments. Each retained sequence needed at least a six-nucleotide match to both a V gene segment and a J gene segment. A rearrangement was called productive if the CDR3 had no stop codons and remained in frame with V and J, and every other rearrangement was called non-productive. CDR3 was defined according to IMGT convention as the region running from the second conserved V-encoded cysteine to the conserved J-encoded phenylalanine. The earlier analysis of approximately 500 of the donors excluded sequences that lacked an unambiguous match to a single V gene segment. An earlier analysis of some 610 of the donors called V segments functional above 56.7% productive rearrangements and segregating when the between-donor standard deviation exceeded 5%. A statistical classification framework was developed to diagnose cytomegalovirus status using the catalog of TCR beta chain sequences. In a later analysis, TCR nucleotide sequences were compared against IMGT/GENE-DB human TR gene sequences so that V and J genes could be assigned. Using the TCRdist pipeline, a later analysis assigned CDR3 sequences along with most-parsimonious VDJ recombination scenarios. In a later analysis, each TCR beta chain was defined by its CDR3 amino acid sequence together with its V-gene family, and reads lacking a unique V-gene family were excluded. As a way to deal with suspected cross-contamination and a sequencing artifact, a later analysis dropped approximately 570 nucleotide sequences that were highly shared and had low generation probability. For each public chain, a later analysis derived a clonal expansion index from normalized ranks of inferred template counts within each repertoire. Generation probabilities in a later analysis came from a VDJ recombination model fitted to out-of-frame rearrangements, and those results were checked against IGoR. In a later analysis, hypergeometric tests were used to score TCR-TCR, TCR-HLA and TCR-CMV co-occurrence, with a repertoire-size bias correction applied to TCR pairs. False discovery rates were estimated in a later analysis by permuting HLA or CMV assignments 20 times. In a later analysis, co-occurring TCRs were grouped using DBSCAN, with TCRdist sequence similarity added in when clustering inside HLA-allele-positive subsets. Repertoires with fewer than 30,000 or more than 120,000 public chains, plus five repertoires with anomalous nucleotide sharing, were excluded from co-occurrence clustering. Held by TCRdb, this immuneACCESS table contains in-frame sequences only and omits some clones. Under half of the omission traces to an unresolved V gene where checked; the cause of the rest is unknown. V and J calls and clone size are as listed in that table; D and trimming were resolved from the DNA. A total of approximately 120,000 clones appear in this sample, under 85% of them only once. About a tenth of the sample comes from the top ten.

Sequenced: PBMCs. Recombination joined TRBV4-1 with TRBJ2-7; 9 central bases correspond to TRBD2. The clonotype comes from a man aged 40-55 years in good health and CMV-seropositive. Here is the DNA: TGCGCCAGCAGCCAAGATCTAGAGCGGGGGGTCTACGAGCAGTACTTC. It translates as CASSQDLERGVYEQYF.